This is a list of T cell receptor beta chains from one sample in a study of T cell repertoires in cytomegalovirus infection. TCRdb reanalysed the reads using MiXCR and keeps one entry per CDR3 protein. This sample has hundreds of thousands of distinct CDR3 sequences; around a sixth occur once, and the top ten carry about 11%. The sequenced sample was PBMCs. The source is a human donor in good health (CMV status not recorded). Some clones in this sample may be carry-over from other donors' samples. The CDR3 runs from the conserved cysteine through the conserved F or W. Fields, in order: clone size, V gene, D gene, J gene, CDR3 DNA, CDR3 protein. The D gene is left open where the match is weak. The size entry is marked missing in some rows and otherwise reads once, few, many or a size class.

>-|TRBV2|TRBD1|TRBJ1-1
TGTGCCAGTCACTGGACAGGGGCGAACACTGAAGCTTTCTTT
CASHWTGANTEAFF
>-|TRBV6-6|TRBD1|TRBJ2-3
TGTGCCAGCAGTCCGGACAGGGCCCGCACAGATACGCAGTATTTT
CASSPDRARTDTQYF
>few|TRBV19|-|TRBJ2-5
TGTGCCAGTAGTATACTGGGCTCTCAAGAGACCCAGTACTTC
CASSILGSQETQYF
>-|TRBV6-1|-|TRBJ2-2
TGTGCCAGCGAGGAGGACTTCGTTACCGGGGAGCTGTTTTTT
CASEEDFVTGELFF
>-|TRBV10-3|-|TRBJ2-5
TGTGCCATCAGTGGGGACACTCAGACCCAGTACTTC
CAISGDTQTQYF
>many|TRBV4-3|-|TRBJ1-2
TGCGCCAGCCCTTGGGGGACTCATGGCTACACCTTC
CASPWGTHGYTF
>many|TRBV12-3/TRBV12-4|TRBD1|TRBJ1-5
TGTGCCAGCAGCCCAGGACAGGCTGACAATCAGCCCCAGCATTTT
CASSPGQADNQPQHF
>-|TRBV20-1|-|TRBJ2-5
TGCAGTGCTAGAGGGGTGAGGCGGCAAGAGACCCAGTACTTC
CSARGVRRQETQYF
>-|TRBV6-5|-|TRBJ2-7
TGTGCCAGCCGCCAGTCGAGCTACGAGCAGTACTTC
CASRQSSYEQYF
>many|TRBV5-1|-|TRBJ2-2
TGCGCCAGCAGCGTGGCCAGACGCGCGAACACCGGGGAGCTGTTTTTT
CASSVARRANTGELFF
>-|TRBV29-1|-|TRBJ1-1
TGCAGCGGGGGGGCAGGGACCATGAACACTGAAGCTTTCTTT
CSGGAGTMNTEAFF
>many|TRBV7-2|-|TRBJ1-1
TGTGCCAGCAGCTTAGTCCAAGGCGTGAACACTGAAGCTTTCTTT
CASSLVQGVNTEAFF
>-|TRBV20-1|-|TRBJ1-1
TGCAGTGCTAGATCTACAGTGACTGAAGCTTTCTTT
CSARSTVTEAFF
>-|TRBV19|-|TRBJ1-5
TGTGCCAGCACCAGTACCACAGTGAGGGGCAATCAGCCCCAGCATTTT
CASTSTTVRGNQPQHF
>few|TRBV20-1|TRBD1|TRBJ1-1
TGCAGTGCTAGATACCCGGGACAGCAGAACACTGAAGCTTTCTTT
CSARYPGQQNTEAFF
>-|TRBV3-1|-|TRBJ1-2
TGTGCCAGCAGCCAGAGGGACACGGACTATGGCTACACCTTC
CASSQRDTDYGYTF
>few|TRBV7-9|-|TRBJ1-2
TGTGCCAGCAGCTTAGCCTTGCGAATAGGGGTGGATGGCTACACCTTC
CASSLALRIGVDGYTF
>many|TRBV2|-|TRBJ1-2
TGTGCCAGCAGTGAATTCCAGGGAACTTCTAGGGTTGTCGCCTTC
CASSEFQGTSRVVAF
>-|TRBV4-1|-|TRBJ1-4
TGCGCCAGCAGCCAAGCCGAGAATGAAAAACTGTTTTTT
CASSQAENEKLFF
>once|TRBV20-1|TRBD1|TRBJ1-4
TGCAGTGTGTACGGGACAGGGGAGGGAGGCAATGAAAAACTGTTTTTT
CSVYGTGEGGNEKLFF
>-|TRBV6-5|TRBD1|TRBJ2-7
TGTGCCAGCAGTTACTCGGGAGTTGGGACAGCAATATACGAGCAGTACTTC
CASSYSGVGTAIYEQYF
>many|TRBV12-3/TRBV12-4|-|TRBJ1-6
TGTGCCAGCAATACGCTGTATTCACCCCTCCACTTT
CASNTLYSPLHF
>-|TRBV2|-|TRBJ2-3
TGTGCCAGCAGTGCGCGGGATACGCAGTATTTT
CASSARDTQYF
>-|TRBV19|-|TRBJ1-1
TGTGCCAGTAGCCATCAGGGGTATGGCGCTGAAGCTTTCTTT
CASSHQGYGAEAFF
>few|TRBV20-1|TRBD1|TRBJ1-1
TGCAGTGCTAGGAAACAGGGGAGTTGGACTGAAGCTTTCTTT
CSARKQGSWTEAFF
>many|TRBV2|TRBD2|TRBJ2-1
TGTGCCAGCAGTGCTAGCGGAGTTACTACAATGGCGCAGTTCTTC
CASSASGVTTMAQFF
>few|TRBV20-1|TRBD1|TRBJ1-2
TGCAGTGCTATATGGGACAGAGTTAACTATGGCTACACCTTC
CSAIWDRVNYGYTF
>many|TRBV7-2|-|TRBJ1-5
TGTGCCAGCAGCTTAGTAGGGGCACTTAATCAGCCCCAGCATTTT
CASSLVGALNQPQHF
>-|TRBV28|-|TRBJ2-1
TGTGCCAGCAGTCCCCAGGGGGTCGGGGGCTCCTACAATGAGCAGTTCTTC
CASSPQGVGGSYNEQFF
>few|TRBV27|-|TRBJ2-3
TGTGCCAGCAGTTTAGGTGTAACAGATACGCAGTATTTT
CASSLGVTDTQYF
>few|TRBV7-7|-|TRBJ2-2
TGTGCTAGCAGCTTAGGGTCTGACGGGGAGCTGTTTTTT
CASSLGSDGELFF
>few|TRBV29-1|-|TRBJ1-1
TGCAGCGTTCCAGGCCGCCAGGGAAATATGAACACTGAAGCTTTCTTT
CSVPGRQGNMNTEAFF
>-|TRBV9|-|TRBJ2-1
TGTGCCAGCAGCGCGACCGGCAGACAGCGCAATGAGCAGTTCTTC
CASSATGRQRNEQFF
>many|TRBV6-2/TRBV6-3|-|TRBJ1-5
TGTGCCAGCAGTTACGAGGGACCGAGGCAGCCCCAGCATTTT
CASSYEGPRQPQHF
>-|TRBV12-3/TRBV12-4|TRBD1|TRBJ2-3
TGTGCCAGCAGTTTTGAGGGGGCCGGCACAGATACGCAGTATTTT
CASSFEGAGTDTQYF
>-|TRBV12-3/TRBV12-4|TRBD1|TRBJ1-2
TGTGCCAGCAGTCCTAGGGGGCATTTAGGAGGCTACACCTTC
CASSPRGHLGGYTF
>few|TRBV18|TRBD1|TRBJ2-5
TGTGCCAGCTCAGGACAGGGCCCGAAACAAGAGACCCAGTACTTC
CASSGQGPKQETQYF
>-|TRBV28|TRBD1|TRBJ2-4
TGTGCCAGCACCCCAGGGGGCGCGACCAAAAACATTCAGTACTTC
CASTPGGATKNIQYF
>few|TRBV18|-|TRBJ2-5
TGTGCCAGCTCACCAAATGAGCAGGCCATCAGGGAGACCCAGTACTTC
CASSPNEQAIRETQYF
>-|TRBV6-2/TRBV6-3|TRBD1|TRBJ2-1
TGTGCCAGCAGTTGGGGACAGGGGGGAGATGAGCAGTTCTTC
CASSWGQGGDEQFF
>few|TRBV5-1|TRBD2|TRBJ2-2
TGCGCCAGCAGCTGGGGACTAGCGATAAACACCGGGGAGCTGTTTTTT
CASSWGLAINTGELFF
>-|TRBV6-1|TRBD1|TRBJ2-7
TGTGCCAGCACGAAAGGACAGGCGAGCTCCTACGAGCAGTACTTC
CASTKGQASSYEQYF
>many|TRBV7-2|-|TRBJ1-2
TGTGCCAGCAGCTTAGCGCGGGCAGGGGATGGCTACACCTTC
CASSLARAGDGYTF
>few|TRBV28|-|TRBJ1-5
TGTGCCAGCAGATTGGCGGGGATCCAGCCCCAGCATTTT
CASRLAGIQPQHF
>-|TRBV19|-|TRBJ2-1
TGTGCCAGTAGTATCCAAGACAGTTATGAGCAGTTCTTC
CASSIQDSYEQFF
>many|TRBV20-1|-|TRBJ2-7
TGCAGTGCTCTCGGCCGGGACTCCTCCTACGAGCAGTACTTC
CSALGRDSSYEQYF
>-|TRBV28|TRBD2|TRBJ2-1
TGTGCCAGCACCTCAGGGGCGGGGGGGCAGGGTGAGCAGTTCTTC
CASTSGAGGQGEQFF
>many|TRBV7-9|TRBD1|TRBJ1-6
TGTGCCAGCAGCTTACTCGGACAGGGATCGGAATCACCCCTCCACTTT
CASSLLGQGSESPLHF
>-|TRBV20-1|-|TRBJ2-2
TGCAGTGCTAGAGGAGCAGGACTTACCGGGGAGCTGTTTTTT
CSARGAGLTGELFF
>many|TRBV7-8|-|TRBJ2-7
TGTGCCAGCAGCTCCCTGCGGGGGCCTCCGGGGGGAGAGCAGTACTTC
CASSSLRGPPGGEQYF
>few|TRBV6-2/TRBV6-3|TRBD1|TRBJ2-2
TGTGCCAGCACCTCAAACAGGGGGAACACCGGGGAGCTGTTTTTT
CASTSNRGNTGELFF
>few|TRBV7-9|TRBD1|TRBJ1-1
TGTGCCAGCAGCTTAACCGACAGGGTGGCTGAAGCTTTCTTT
CASSLTDRVAEAFF
>many|TRBV7-2|-|TRBJ2-7
TGTGCCAGTACCCCGTCCCGAGCCTCCTACGAGCAGTACTTC
CASTPSRASYEQYF
>few|TRBV28|-|TRBJ2-1
TGTGCCAGCAGGACTCCTGTTTGGGGCAATGAGCAGTTCTTC
CASRTPVWGNEQFF
>-|TRBV29-1|-|TRBJ2-3
TGCAGCGTGCCTCCGGCAGCGGGCTTCACAGATACGCAGTATTTT
CSVPPAAGFTDTQYF
>-|TRBV4-2|-|TRBJ1-5
TGTGCCAGCAGCCAAACCCCAAATGGGGGGGGCAATCAGCCCCAGCATTTT
CASSQTPNGGGNQPQHF
>-|TRBV12-3/TRBV12-4|-|TRBJ2-2
TGTGCCAGCAGTTACTCCGGGACATTTAACACCGGGGAGCTGTTTTTT
CASSYSGTFNTGELFF